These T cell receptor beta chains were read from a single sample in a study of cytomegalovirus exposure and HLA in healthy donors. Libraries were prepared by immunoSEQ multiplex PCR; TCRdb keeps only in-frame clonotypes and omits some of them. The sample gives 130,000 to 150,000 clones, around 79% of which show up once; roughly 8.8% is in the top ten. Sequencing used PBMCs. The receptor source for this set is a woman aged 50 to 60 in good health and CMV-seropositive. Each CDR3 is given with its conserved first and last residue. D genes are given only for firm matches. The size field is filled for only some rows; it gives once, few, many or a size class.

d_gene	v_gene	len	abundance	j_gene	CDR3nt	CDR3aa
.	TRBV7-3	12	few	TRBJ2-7	TGTGCCAGCAGCCCGGACAGAGTCGAGCAGTACTTC	CASSPDRVEQYF
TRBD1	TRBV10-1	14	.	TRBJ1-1	TGCGCCAGCAGGGGACAGGGGGCGCCTTCTGAAGCTTTCTTT	CASRGQGAPSEAFF
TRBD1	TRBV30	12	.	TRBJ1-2	TGTGCCTGGGGGACAGGCGACTATGGCTACACCTTC	CAWGTGDYGYTF
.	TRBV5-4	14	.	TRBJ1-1	TGTGCCAGCAGCTTGACAGGGATTAACACTGAAGCTTTCTTT	CASSLTGINTEAFF
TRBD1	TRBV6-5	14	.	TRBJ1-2	TGTGCCAGCAGACGACAGGGGACGGGTTATGGCTACACCTTC	CASRRQGTGYGYTF
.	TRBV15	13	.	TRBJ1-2	TGTGCCACCAGCAGAGACAGGAACTATGGCTACACCTTC	CATSRDRNYGYTF
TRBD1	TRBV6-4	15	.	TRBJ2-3	TGTGCCAGCAGCGACCCGGGACAGGGAGAAGATACGCAGTATTTT	CASSDPGQGEDTQYF
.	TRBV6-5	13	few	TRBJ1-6	TGTGCCAGCAGTTACACCAGGGGTTCACCCCTCCACTTT	CASSYTRGSPLHF
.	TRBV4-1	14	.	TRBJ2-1	TGCGCCAGCAGCCCCCTCCATCTGGAACAGGAGCAGTTCTTC	CASSPLHLEQEQFF
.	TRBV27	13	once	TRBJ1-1	TGTGCCAGCAGTTTAAATGGGCGAACTGAAGCTTTCTTT	CASSLNGRTEAFF
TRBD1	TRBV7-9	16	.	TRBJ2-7	TGTGCCAGCAGCTTTACCGGGACAGTTGCATTGTACGAGCAGTACTTC	CASSFTGTVALYEQYF
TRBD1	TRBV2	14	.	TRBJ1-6	TGTGCCAGCAGTGAGGACAGGGGGATTTCACCCCTCCACTTT	CASSEDRGISPLHF
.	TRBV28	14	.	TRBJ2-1	TGTGCCAGCAGTTTCAGGGTGCTCAACAATGAGCAGTTCTTC	CASSFRVLNNEQFF
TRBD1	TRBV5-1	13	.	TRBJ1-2	TGCGCCAGCAGCGAGGACAGGGGGGGCGCCTACACCTTC	CASSEDRGGAYTF
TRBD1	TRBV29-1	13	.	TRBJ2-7	TGCAGCGTAGTTACAGGGGCCCCTTCCGAGCAGTACTTC	CSVVTGAPSEQYF
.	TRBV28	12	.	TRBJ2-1	TGTGCTGTCAGCGGCCACTACAATGAGCAGTTCTTC	CAVSGHYNEQFF
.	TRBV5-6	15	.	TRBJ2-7	TGTGCCAGCAGCTTGAATTCACAGGAACTACTGGAGCAGTACTTC	CASSLNSQELLEQYF
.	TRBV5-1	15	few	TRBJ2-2	TGCGCCAGCAGCCCGGGAAATCCGAACACCGGGGAGCTGTTTTTT	CASSPGNPNTGELFF
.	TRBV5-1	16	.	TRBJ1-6	TGCGCCAGCAGCTATTCAGGTTCCACGGGAAATTCACCCCTCCACTTT	CASSYSGSTGNSPLHF
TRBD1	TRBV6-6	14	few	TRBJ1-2	TGTGCCAGCACCACACGGGACAGGGTTAACGGCTACACCTTC	CASTTRDRVNGYTF
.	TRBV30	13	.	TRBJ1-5	TGTGCCTGGAGCGGGGGTAGAGATCAGCCCCAGCATTTT	CAWSGGRDQPQHF
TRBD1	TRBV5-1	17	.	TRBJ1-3	TGCGCCAGCAGCTCCTTTGGGACAGGTCGCTCTGGAAACACCATATATTTT	CASSSFGTGRSGNTIYF
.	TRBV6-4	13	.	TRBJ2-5	TGTGCCAGCAGCCGGGGACTGCAAGAGACCCAGTACTTC	CASSRGLQETQYF
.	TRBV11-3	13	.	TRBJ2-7	TGTGCCAGCAGCTTATATGAGGGCTACGAGCAGTACTTC	CASSLYEGYEQYF
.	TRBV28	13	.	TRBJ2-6	TGTGCCAGCACAGGCTCTGGGGCCAACGTCCTGACTTTC	CASTGSGANVLTF
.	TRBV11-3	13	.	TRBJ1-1	TGTGCCAGCAGCCGACAGATGAACACTGAAGCTTTCTTT	CASSRQMNTEAFF
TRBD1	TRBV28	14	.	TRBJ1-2	TGTGCCAGCAGTTTGCAGGGGGCGCCAAGGGGCTACACCTTC	CASSLQGAPRGYTF
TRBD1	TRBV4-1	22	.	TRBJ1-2	TGCGCCAGCAGCCGTAGCTACTTCGGAAGAATCAGGGGGCCAAGGGAGACTAATGGCTACACCTTC	CASSRSYFGRIRGPRETNGYTF
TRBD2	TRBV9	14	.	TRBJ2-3	TGTGCCAGCGAGACGGGGGGGCCCGCAGATACGCAGTATTTT	CASETGGPADTQYF
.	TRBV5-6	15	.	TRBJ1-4	TGTGCCAGCAGCGGGCTGGGACGGCGGGGTGAAAAACTGTTTTTT	CASSGLGRRGEKLFF
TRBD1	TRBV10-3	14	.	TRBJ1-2	TGTGCCATCAGTGAGTCGGACAGGGAAGATGGCTACACCTTC	CAISESDREDGYTF
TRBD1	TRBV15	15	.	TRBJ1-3	TGTGCCACCAGCAGTGACAGGGGAACTGGAAACACCATATATTTT	CATSSDRGTGNTIYF
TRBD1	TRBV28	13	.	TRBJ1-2	TGTGCCAGCACCTGGGACAGGAACTATGGCTACACCTTC	CASTWDRNYGYTF
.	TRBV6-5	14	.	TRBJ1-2	TGTGCCAGTTGCCGGGAAGCTAGAAACTATGGCTACACCTTC	CASCREARNYGYTF
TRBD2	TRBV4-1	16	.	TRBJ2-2	TGCGCCAGCAGCCAAGGAAGGACTAGAGGAACCGGGGAGCTGTTTTTT	CASSQGRTRGTGELFF
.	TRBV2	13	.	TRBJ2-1	TGTGCCAGCAGGGCTAGCGTCTACAATGAGCAGTTCTTC	CASRASVYNEQFF
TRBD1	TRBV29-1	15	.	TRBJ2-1	TGCAGCGTTGAAGAGGACAGGGGGAGGATTGGTGAGCAGTTCTTC	CSVEEDRGRIGEQFF
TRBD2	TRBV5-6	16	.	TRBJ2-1	TGTGCCAGCAGCCACCGGGACTACCGGTCCTACAATGAGCAGTTCTTC	CASSHRDYRSYNEQFF
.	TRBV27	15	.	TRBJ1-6	TGTGCCAGCAGTTTCGCGGGGGTTTATAATTCACCCCCCCACTTT	CASSFAGVYNSPPHF
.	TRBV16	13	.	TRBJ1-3	TGTGCCAGCAGCCACAATTCTGGAAACACCATATATTTT	CASSHNSGNTIYF
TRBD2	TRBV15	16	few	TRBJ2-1	TGTGCCACCAGCAGTGGACTAGCGGGGGGGCCGTATGAGCAGTTCTTC	CATSSGLAGGPYEQFF
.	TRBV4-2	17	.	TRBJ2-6	TGTGCCAGCAGCCAACAGGGGCCCAGCTCTGGGGCCAACGTCCTGACTTTC	CASSQQGPSSGANVLTF
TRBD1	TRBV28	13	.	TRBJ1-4	TGTGCCAGCAGCGACAGGGTGTACGAAAAACTGTTTTTT	CASSDRVYEKLFF
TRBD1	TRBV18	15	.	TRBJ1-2	TGTGCCAGCTCACCAATCGCGACAGGGAACTATGGCTACACCTTC	CASSPIATGNYGYTF
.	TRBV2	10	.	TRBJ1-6	TGTGCCAGCAGGCAGGGCCCCCTCCACTTT	CASRQGPLHF
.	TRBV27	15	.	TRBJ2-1	TGTGCCAGCAGTTTGAAGTGGAGCTCCTACAATGAGCAGTTCTTC	CASSLKWSSYNEQFF
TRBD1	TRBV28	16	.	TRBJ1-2	TGTGCCAGCAGTTCCACTCGGACAGGGGGCACTTATGGCTACACCTTC	CASSSTRTGGTYGYTF
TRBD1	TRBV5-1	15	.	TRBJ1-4	TGCGCCAGCAGCCCAGGGACAGGGGAAGGAGAAAAACTGTTTTTT	CASSPGTGEGEKLFF
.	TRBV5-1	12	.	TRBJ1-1	TGCGCCAGCAGCTTGGAAGCGGAACGAGCTTTCTTT	CASSLEAERAFF
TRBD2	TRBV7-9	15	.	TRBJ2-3	TGTGCCAGCAGCCGACTAGCGGGGGGTGTAGATACGCAGTATTTT	CASSRLAGGVDTQYF
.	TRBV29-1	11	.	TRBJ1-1	TGCAGCGGGGGGGGGTTGAATGAAGCTTTCTTT	CSGGGLNEAFF
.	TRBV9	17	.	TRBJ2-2	TGTGCCAGCAGCGTAATGCGTCAGGCGGGGATTGGCGGGGAGCTGTTTTTT	CASSVMRQAGIGGELFF
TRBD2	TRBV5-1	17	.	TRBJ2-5	TGCGCCAGCAGCGGTCTTCCCGTAGCGGGGGGGCTAGAGACCCAGTACTTC	CASSGLPVAGGLETQYF
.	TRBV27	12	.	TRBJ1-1	TGTGCCAGCCGCGACTCGAACACTGAAGCTTTCTTT	CASRDSNTEAFF
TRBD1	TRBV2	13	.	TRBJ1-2	TGTGCCAGCAGCCGGGACAGGGGCTATGGCTACACCTTC	CASSRDRGYGYTF
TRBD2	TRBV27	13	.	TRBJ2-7	TGTGCCAGCAGTTCGGGGGGAACCTACGAGCAGTACTTC	CASSSGGTYEQYF